The clone carrying this T cell receptor (beta chain) was seen at least ten times. Its antigen is undetermined. This entry comes from a study of T cell repertoires in cytomegalovirus infection. TCRdb reanalysed the reads using MiXCR and keeps one entry per CDR3 protein. The sample records roughly 130,000 distinct CDR3 sequences, more than 7% being singletons. Findings and limits, study-wide: CMV carriers having the relevant HLA were flagged by cumulative public TCR beta family frequency. Clonotypes of TCR beta that were HLA-C-restricted and CMV-specific dominated the ex vivo response.

Looked up from germline, CDR1 is SGHTA and CDR2 is FQGNSA. Trimming removed 2 bases from V and 6 bases from J, with 13 bases in between. The CDR3 totals 14 residues. The V call is TRBV7-2, the J call TRBJ1-2; the D gene is possibly TRBD1 (5 bases). The sequence was collected from a human donor in good health (CMV status not recorded). Some clones in this sample may be carry-over from other donors' samples. Sequenced sample: PBMCs. The CDR3 protein is CASSLLWGYDGYTF. The CDR3 DNA reads as TGTGCCAGCAGCTTACTCTGGGGCTATGATGGCTACACCTTC.